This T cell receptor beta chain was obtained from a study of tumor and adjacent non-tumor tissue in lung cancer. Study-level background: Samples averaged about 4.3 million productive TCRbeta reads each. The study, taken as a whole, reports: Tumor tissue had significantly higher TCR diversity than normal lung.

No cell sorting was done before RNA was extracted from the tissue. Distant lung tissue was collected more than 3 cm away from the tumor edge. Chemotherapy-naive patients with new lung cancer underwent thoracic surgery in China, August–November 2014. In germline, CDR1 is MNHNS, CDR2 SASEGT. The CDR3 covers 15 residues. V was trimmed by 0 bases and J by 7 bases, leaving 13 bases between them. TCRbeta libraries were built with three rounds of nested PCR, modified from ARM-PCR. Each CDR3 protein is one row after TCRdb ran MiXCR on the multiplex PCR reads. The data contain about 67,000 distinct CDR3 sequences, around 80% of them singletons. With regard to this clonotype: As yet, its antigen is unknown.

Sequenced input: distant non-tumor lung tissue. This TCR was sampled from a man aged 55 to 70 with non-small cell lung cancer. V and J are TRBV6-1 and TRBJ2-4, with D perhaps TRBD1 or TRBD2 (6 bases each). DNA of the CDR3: TGTGCCAGCAGTGAAGCCGGAGGGGGGATCAACATTCAGTACTTC. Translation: CASSEAGGGINIQYF.